These 17 T cell receptor beta chains originate from one sample sequenced in a study of beta chain features in type 1 diabetes. General study findings and limits: There was a moderate but significant shortening of TCRB CDR3s in all four CD4+ subsets of Type 1 diabetes patients.

Reverse transcribing all isolated RNA meant expressed TCRB transcripts were sequenced. Assay used: immunoSEQ multiplex PCR; TCRdb lists only in-frame clones, some missing. The sample carries about 660,000 clones, over 12% recorded once. Their cognate antigens are unknown. What was sequenced was naive CD4+ T cells from blood. The receptor source for this set is a man aged 18 to 29 with type 1 diabetes.

The chain is built from TRBV19 and TRBJ2-7; D is ambiguous. With 6 bases removed from V and 4 bases from J, the gap between germline ends came to 10 bases. Germline V lookup: CDR1 LNHDA, CDR2 SQIVND (reference sequence). The CDR3 covers 12 residues. CDR3 region: CASREPYYEQYF. The CDR3 nucleotides are TGTGCCAGTAGAGAGCCCTATTACGAGCAGTACTTC. Variable domain in full (rest from reference TRBV19 and TRBJ2-7): DGGITQSPKYLFRKEGQNVTLSCEQNLNHDAMYWYRQDPGQGLRLIYYSQIVNDFQKGDIAEGYSVSREKKESFPLTVTSAQKNPTAFYLCASREPYYEQYFGPGTRLTVT.

This clone appeared many times. The chain employs TRBV14 and TRBJ2-1; D uncertain. The length of the CDR3 is 13 residues. V lost 0 bases and J 5 bases, leaving 5 bases between the germline ends. CDR1 SGHDN and CDR2 FVKESK come from the germline V gene. The CDR3 DNA reads TGTGCCAGCAGCCAAGATAGGCACAATGAGCAGTTCTTC. The encoded protein is CASSQDRHNEQFF.

The V call is TRBV7-9, the J call TRBJ2-7; a possible D gene is TRBD1 (6 bases). The germline V gene has CDR1 SEHNR and CDR2 FQNEAQ (reference sequence). Trimming stripped 3 bases from V and 2 bases from J, with 17 bases between. There are 16 residues in the CDR3. CDR3 region: CASSLPPSQGTYEQYF. CDR3 sequence (DNA): TGTGCCAGCAGCTTGCCACCCTCCCAGGGGACCTACGAGCAGTACTTC.

V and J are TRBV6-4 and TRBJ1-5, with D possibly matching TRBD1 (5 bases). The V gene lost 4 bases and the J gene lost 7 bases, with 11 bases spanning the gap. CDR1 MRHNA and CDR2 SNTAGT come from the germline V gene. The CDR3 sequence is 13 residues long. DNA for the CDR3: TGTGCCAGCAGTGTTCAGGGAGGACAGCCCCAGCATTTT. It codes for CASSVQGGQPQHF.

V is TRBV5-1 and J is TRBJ2-7, with unresolved D. Deletions cut 0 bases from V and 6 bases from J, with 13 bases between. The CDR3 consists of 14 residues. Germline loops: CDR1 SGHRS, CDR2 YFSETQ. The DNA for the CDR3 is TGCGCCAGCAGCTTGGACAGCCAAGGTGTCGAGCAGTACTTC. This encodes CASSLDSQGVEQYF. Full variable domain (missing parts from reference TRBV5-1 and TRBJ2-7): KAGVTQTPRYLIKTRGQQVTLSCSPISGHRSVSWYQQTPGQGLQFLFEYFSETQRNKGNFPGRFSGRQFSNSRSEMNVSTLELGDSALYLCASSLDSQGVEQYFGPGTRLTVT.

This clone has just a few counts. The chain uses TRBV30 and TRBJ1-5; 7 bases align to TRBD1. V shed 5 bases and J 7 bases; nucleotides not matched to a gene: 2. CDR3 length equals 11 residues. CDR1 and CDR2 (germline): GTSNPN, SVGIG (reference sequence). The CDR3 spells CAWGTEQPQHF. Written as DNA, the CDR3 is TGTGCCTGGGGGACAGAGCAGCCCCAGCATTTT.

There are a few counts of this clone. The chain is built from TRBV27 and TRBJ2-5; D not certain. Germline V CDR1 and CDR2: MNHEY, SMNVEV (reference sequence). CDR3 length equals 8 residues. The CDR3 region has the DNA TGTGCTCCCTGGACCCAGTACTTC. Residues: CAPWTQYF.

The genes are TRBV13 and TRBJ2-3; TRBD2 matches at 10 bases. Germline assignment: CDR1 PRHDT and CDR2 FYEKMQ (reference sequence). This CDR3 has 15 residues. V shed 6 bases and J 5 bases; nucleotides not matched to a gene: 8. This chain's CDR3 is CASSISGRALDTQYF. The CDR3 nucleotides are TGTGCCAGCAGTATAAGCGGGAGGGCCCTAGATACGCAGTATTTT.

This clone appeared a few times. This chain links TRBV25-1 with TRBJ2-1; 9 bases agree with TRBD1. Trimming took 4 bases from V and 8 from J; bases not matched to a gene: 12. This CDR3 has 16 residues. Germline CDR1 is MGHDK and CDR2 is SYGVNS. This CDR3 reads CASSAFHRGRADEQFF. For the CDR3, the DNA is TGTGCCAGCAGTGCCTTTCACAGGGGGCGTGCAGATGAGCAGTTCTTC.

This clone occurred a few times. The rearrangement links TRBV2 to TRBJ2-1; D unclear. The CDR3 is 12 residues long. V shed 2 bases and J shed 6 bases, with 5 bases lying between them. In germline, CDR1 is SNHLY, CDR2 FYNNEI. The CDR3 nucleotides are TGTGCCAGCAGTGAATTGCTCAATGAGCAGTTCTTC. Translation gives CASSELLNEQFF.

The rearrangement links TRBV6-6 to TRBJ2-3; 8 bases map to TRBD1. The CDR3 totals 15 residues. Germline V gene data show CDR1 as MNHNY and CDR2 as SVGAGI (reference sequence). V dropped 6 bases and J dropped 5; count of bases not matched to a gene: 10. This CDR3 reads CASRRQGTSVDTQYF. CDR3 in DNA: TGTGCCAGCAGGAGACAGGGGACTTCGGTAGATACGCAGTATTTT.

This clone has more than one count but fewer than ten. The rearrangement uses TRBV6-6 and TRBJ2-7; TRBD1 matches 11 bases. The V gene end was trimmed by 5 bases and the J gene end by 6 bases; junction bases not matched to a gene: 9. Germline loops: CDR1 MNHNY, CDR2 SVGAGI (reference sequence). This CDR3 contains 15 residues. The CDR3 sequence: CASSDPWTGGGEQYF. Here the CDR3 DNA reads TGTGCCAGCAGTGACCCCTGGACAGGGGGCGGCGAGCAGTACTTC.

The chain is built from TRBV14 and TRBJ1-2; 9 bases fit TRBD1. V was pared by 4 bases and J by 3 bases, with 3 bases of the junction left unmatched. Germline V gene lookup returns CDR1 SGHDN and CDR2 FVKESK. The CDR3 runs to 14 residues. The chain's CDR3 is CASSPRDRDYGYTF. Here the CDR3 DNA reads TGTGCCAGCAGCCCCAGGGACAGGGACTATGGCTACACCTTC.

This clone appeared a few times. This chain uses TRBV3-1 (or the pseudogene TRBV3-2) with TRBJ2-5; the D is unclear. V lost 4 bases and J 14 bases, leaving 8 bases between the germline ends. CDR3 length: 9 residues. Germline-derived CDR1 and CDR2 are LGHDT and YNNKEL (reference sequence). This chain's CDR3 is CASSPPFYF. In nucleotides, the CDR3 is TGTGCCAGCAGCCCGCCCTTTTACTTC.

This clone occurred a few times. This rearrangement joins TRBV19 to TRBJ2-1; D remains ambiguous. With 1 base removed from V and 5 bases from J, the gap between germline ends came to 6 bases. CDR3 size: 13 residues. Germline V gene sequence: CDR1 LNHDA, CDR2 SQIVND (reference sequence). The CDR3 DNA reads as TGTGCCAGTAGTATAGGCCGGAACAATGAGCAGTTCTTC. Translated: CASSIGRNNEQFF.

This clone was seen only a few times. V and J are TRBV28 and TRBJ1-1; TRBD1 matches 9 bases. Germline assignment: CDR1 MDHEN and CDR2 SYDVKM. The CDR3 is made up of 12 amino acids. The J segment lost 9 bases and the V segment lost 4 bases, leaving 3 bases of the junction unmatched. The CDR3: CASSSGTGKAFF. CDR3 coding DNA: TGTGCCAGCAGTTCCGGGACAGGGAAAGCTTTCTTT.

In its sample, this clone was seen a few times. The chain is built from TRBV10-3 and TRBJ1-1; perhaps TRBD1 as D (6 bases). The CDR3 length is 14 residues. Per germline, CDR1 ENHRY and CDR2 SYGVKD. Trimming stripped 7 bases from V and 0 bases from J, with 12 bases between. The DNA for the CDR3 is TGTGCCATCACTCACGGACAGCTGAACACTGAAGCTTTCTTT. Its translation is CAITHGQLNTEAFF.